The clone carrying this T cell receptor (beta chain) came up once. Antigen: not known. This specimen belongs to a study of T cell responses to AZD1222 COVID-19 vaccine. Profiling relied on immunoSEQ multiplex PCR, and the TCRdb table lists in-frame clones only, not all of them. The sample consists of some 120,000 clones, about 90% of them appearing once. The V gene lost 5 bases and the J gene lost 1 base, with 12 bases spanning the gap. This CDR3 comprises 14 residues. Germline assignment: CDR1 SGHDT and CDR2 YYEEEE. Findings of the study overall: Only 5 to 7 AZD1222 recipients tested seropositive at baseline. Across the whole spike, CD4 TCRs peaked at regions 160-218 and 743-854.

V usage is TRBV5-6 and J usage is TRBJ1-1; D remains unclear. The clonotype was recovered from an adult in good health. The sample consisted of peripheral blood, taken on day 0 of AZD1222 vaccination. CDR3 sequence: CASRPGPGNTEAFF. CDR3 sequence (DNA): TGTGCCAGCAGACCCGGTCCGGGGAACACTGAAGCTTTCTTT.